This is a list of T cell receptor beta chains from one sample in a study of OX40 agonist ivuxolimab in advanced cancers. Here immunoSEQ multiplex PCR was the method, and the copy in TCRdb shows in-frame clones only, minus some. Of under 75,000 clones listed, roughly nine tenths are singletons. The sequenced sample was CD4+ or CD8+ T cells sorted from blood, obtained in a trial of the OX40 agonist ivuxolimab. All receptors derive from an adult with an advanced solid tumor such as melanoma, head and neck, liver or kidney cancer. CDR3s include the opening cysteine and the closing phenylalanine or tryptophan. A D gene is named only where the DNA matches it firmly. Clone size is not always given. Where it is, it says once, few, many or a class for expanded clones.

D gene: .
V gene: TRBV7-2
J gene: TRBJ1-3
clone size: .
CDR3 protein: CASSLNPGLSGNTIYF
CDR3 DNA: TGTGCCAGCAGCTTAAATCCGGGACTCTCTGGAAACACCATATATTTT

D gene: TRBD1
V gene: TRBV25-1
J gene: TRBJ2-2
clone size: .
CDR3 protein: CASSKPGTANTGELFF
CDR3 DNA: TGTGCCAGCAGTAAGCCCGGGACAGCGAACACCGGGGAGCTGTTTTTT

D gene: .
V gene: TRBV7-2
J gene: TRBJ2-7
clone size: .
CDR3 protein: CASSYGQRREQYF
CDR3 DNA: TGTGCCAGCAGCTACGGACAGCGGAGGGAGCAGTACTTC

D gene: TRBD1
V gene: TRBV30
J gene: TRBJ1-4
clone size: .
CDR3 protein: CAWKRDRKNEKLFF
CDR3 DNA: TGTGCCTGGAAGAGGGACAGGAAGAATGAAAAACTGTTTTTT

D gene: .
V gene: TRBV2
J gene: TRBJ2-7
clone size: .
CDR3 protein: CASSESYYEQYF
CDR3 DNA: TGTGCCAGCAGTGAATCGTACTACGAGCAGTACTTC

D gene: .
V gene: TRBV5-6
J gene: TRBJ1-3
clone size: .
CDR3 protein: CASSLGGNYGNTIYF
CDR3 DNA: TGTGCCAGCAGCTTGGGCGGGAATTATGGAAACACCATATATTTT

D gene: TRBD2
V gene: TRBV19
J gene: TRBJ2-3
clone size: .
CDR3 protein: CASSIGRTVTRASGRDTQYF
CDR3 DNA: TGTGCCAGTAGTATAGGGAGGACGGTTACTCGAGCTAGCGGGAGAGATACGCAGTATTTT

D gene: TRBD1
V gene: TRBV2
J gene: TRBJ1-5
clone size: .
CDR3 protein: CASSRRGQGYDGEPQHF
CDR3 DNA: TGTGCCAGCAGTCGGAGGGGACAGGGGTACGATGGGGAGCCCCAGCATTTT

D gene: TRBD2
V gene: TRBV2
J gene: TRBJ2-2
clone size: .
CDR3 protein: CASSQRENTGELFF
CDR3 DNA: TGTGCCAGCAGTCAGCGGGAGAACACCGGGGAGCTGTTTTTT

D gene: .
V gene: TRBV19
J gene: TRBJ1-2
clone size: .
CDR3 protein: CASSARTLTAANYGYTF
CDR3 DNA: TGTGCCAGTAGCGCCCGAACCCTGACAGCCGCTAACTATGGCTACACCTTC

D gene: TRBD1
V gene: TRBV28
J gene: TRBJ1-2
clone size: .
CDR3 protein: CASRGAGQTIFYGYTF
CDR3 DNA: TGTGCCAGCAGAGGCGCGGGACAGACGATCTTCTATGGCTACACCTTC

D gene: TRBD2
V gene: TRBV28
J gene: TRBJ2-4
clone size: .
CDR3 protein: CASTTSGSPIQYF
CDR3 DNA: TGTGCCAGCACGACTAGCGGGAGTCCCATTCAGTACTTC

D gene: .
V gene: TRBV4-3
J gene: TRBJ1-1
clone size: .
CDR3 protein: CASSQELNTEAFF
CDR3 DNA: TGCGCCAGCAGCCAGGAACTGAACACTGAAGCTTTCTTT

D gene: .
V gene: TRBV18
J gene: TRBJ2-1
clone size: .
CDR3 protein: CASSPERAGFSYNEQFF
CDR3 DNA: TGTGCCAGCTCACCCGAAAGGGCGGGGTTCTCCTACAATGAGCAGTTCTTC

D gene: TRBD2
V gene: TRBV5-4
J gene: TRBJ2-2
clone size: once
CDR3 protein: CASSLQGGFTGELFF
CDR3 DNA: TGTGCCAGCAGCTTGCAGGGAGGGTTCACCGGGGAGCTGTTTTTT

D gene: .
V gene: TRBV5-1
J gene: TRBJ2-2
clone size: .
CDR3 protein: CASTQGQADTGELFF
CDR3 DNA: TGCGCCAGCACCCAAGGCCAGGCGGACACCGGGGAGCTGTTTTTT

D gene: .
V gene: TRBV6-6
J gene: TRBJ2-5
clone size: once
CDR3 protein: CASGTRERETQYF
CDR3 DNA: TGTGCCAGCGGCACCAGGGAAAGAGAGACCCAGTACTTC

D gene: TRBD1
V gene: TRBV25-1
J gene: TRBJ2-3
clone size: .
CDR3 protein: CASSAQGKDTQYF
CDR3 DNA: TGTGCCAGCAGTGCACAGGGGAAAGATACGCAGTATTTT

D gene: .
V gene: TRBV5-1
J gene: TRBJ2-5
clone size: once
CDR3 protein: CASSLEGGGETQYF
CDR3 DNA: TGCGCCAGCAGCTTGGAGGGGGGCGGCGAGACCCAGTACTTC

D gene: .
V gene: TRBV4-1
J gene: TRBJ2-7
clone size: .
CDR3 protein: CASSQALRGNEQYF
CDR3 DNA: TGCGCCAGCAGCCAAGCCCTTAGGGGGAACGAGCAGTACTTC

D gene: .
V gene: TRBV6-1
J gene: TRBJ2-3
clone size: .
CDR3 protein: CASSVTSADTQYF
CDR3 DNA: TGTGCCAGCAGCGTGACTAGTGCGGATACGCAGTATTTT

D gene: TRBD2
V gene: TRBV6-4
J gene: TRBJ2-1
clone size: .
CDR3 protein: CASSETSGGMDEQFF
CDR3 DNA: TGTGCCAGCAGCGAGACTAGCGGGGGGATGGATGAGCAGTTCTTC

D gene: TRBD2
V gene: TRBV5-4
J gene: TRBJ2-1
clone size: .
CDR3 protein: CASSSGLAGGGEQFF
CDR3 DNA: TGTGCCAGCAGCTCCGGACTAGCGGGAGGGGGTGAGCAGTTCTTC

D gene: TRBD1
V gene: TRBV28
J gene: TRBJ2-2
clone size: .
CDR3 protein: CASKEGAVAGELFF
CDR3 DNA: TGTGCCAGCAAAGAGGGGGCAGTTGCCGGGGAGCTGTTTTTT

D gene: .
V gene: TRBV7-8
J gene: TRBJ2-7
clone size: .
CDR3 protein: CASSPRAGYEQYF
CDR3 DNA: TGTGCCAGCAGTCCAAGGGCCGGCTACGAGCAGTACTTC

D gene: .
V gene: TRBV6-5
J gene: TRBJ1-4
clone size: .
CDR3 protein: CASSYEAANEKLFF
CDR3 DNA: TGTGCCAGCAGTTACGAAGCAGCCAATGAAAAACTGTTTTTT

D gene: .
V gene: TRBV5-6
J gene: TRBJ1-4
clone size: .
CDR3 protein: CASSGDREKLFF
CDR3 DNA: TGTGCCAGCAGCGGAGACAGGGAAAAACTGTTTTTT

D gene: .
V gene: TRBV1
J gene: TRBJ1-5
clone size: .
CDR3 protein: CTISGQPQHF
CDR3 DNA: TGCACCATATCGGGACAGCCCCAGCATTTT

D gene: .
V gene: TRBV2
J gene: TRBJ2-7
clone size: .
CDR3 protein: CASSVNPYEQYF
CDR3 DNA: TGTGCCAGCAGTGTGAATCCCTACGAGCAGTACTTC

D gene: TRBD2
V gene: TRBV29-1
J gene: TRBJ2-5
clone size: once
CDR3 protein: CSVEKLAGGTQYF
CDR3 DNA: TGCAGCGTTGAAAAGCTAGCGGGGGGGACCCAGTACTTC

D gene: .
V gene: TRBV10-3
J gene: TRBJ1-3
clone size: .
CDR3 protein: CAISVSTAGNTIYF
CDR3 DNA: TGTGCCATCAGTGTGTCGACAGCTGGAAACACCATATATTTT

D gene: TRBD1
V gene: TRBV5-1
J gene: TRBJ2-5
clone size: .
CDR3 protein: CASSLLGTGREETQYF
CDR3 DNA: TGCGCCAGCAGCTTGTTAGGGACAGGTCGAGAAGAGACCCAGTACTTC

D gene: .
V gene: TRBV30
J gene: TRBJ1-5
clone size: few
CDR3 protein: CAWDRSGNQPQHF
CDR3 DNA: TGTGCCTGGGACAGGTCTGGCAATCAGCCCCAGCATTTT

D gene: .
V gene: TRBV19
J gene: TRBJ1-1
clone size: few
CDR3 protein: CASSGSMNTEAFF
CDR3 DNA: TGTGCCAGTAGCGGCAGCATGAACACTGAAGCTTTCTTT

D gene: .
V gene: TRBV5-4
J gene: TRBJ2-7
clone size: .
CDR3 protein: CASSLGRRGYEQYF
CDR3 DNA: TGTGCCAGCAGCTTAGGACGGAGAGGCTACGAGCAGTACTTC

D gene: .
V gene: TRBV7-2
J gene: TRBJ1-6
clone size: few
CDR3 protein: CASSNGSPLHF
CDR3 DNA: TGTGCCAGCAGCAATGGGTCACCCCTCCACTTT

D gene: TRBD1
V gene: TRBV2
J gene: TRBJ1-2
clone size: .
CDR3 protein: CASSETVTGDGYTF
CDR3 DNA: TGTGCCAGCAGTGAAACGGTTACAGGGGATGGCTACACCTTC

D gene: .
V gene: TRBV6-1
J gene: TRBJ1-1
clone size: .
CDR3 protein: CASRGSRTEAFF
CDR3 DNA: TGTGCCAGCAGAGGGTCGCGCACTGAAGCTTTCTTT

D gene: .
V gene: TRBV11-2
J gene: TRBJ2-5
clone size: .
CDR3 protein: CASRPGVGASGGETQYF
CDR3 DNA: TGTGCCAGCAGACCTGGGGTAGGGGCTAGTGGGGGAGAGACCCAGTACTTC

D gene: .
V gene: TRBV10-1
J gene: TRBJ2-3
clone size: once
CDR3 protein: CASSELEATAQYF
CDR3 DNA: TGCGCCAGCAGTGAGCTAGAGGCCACGGCGCAGTATTTT

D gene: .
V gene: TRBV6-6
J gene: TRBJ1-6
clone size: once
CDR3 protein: CASSSRDNSPLHF
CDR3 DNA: TGTGCCAGCAGTAGCAGGGATAATTCACCCCTCCACTTT

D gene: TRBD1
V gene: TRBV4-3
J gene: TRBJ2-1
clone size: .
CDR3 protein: CASSHPGQGLPGEQFF
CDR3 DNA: TGCGCCAGCAGCCACCCCGGACAGGGGCTCCCGGGAGAGCAGTTCTTC

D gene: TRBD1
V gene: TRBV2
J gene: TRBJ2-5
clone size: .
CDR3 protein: CASSVLGQGETQYF
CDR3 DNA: TGTGCCAGCAGTGTATTGGGACAGGGGGAGACCCAGTACTTC

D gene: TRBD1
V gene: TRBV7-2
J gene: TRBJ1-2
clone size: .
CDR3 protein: CASSLSGGRTGVYGYTF
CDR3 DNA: TGTGCCAGCAGCCTCTCCGGGGGGAGGACAGGGGTCTATGGCTACACCTTC

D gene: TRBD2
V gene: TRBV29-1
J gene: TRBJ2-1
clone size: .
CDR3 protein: CSVERGTRRNEQFF
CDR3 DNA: TGCAGCGTTGAACGGGGGACTAGACGGAATGAGCAGTTCTTC

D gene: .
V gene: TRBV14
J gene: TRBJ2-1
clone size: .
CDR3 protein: CASSQLQSVLAKQFF
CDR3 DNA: TGTGCCAGCAGCCAATTGCAAAGCGTTCTCGCGAAGCAGTTCTTC

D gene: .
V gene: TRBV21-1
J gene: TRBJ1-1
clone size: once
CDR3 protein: CASSPDARKYRAFF
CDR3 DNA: TGTGCCAGCAGTCCGGACGCCAGGAAGTACAGAGCTTTCTTT

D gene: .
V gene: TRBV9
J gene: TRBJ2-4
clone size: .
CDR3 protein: CASSVGGTKNIQYF
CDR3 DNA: TGTGCCAGCAGCGTTGGGGGAACCAAAAACATTCAGTACTTC

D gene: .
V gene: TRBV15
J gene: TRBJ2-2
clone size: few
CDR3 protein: CATSRVVPGELFF
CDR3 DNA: TGTGCCACCAGCAGAGTTGTCCCCGGGGAGCTGTTTTTT

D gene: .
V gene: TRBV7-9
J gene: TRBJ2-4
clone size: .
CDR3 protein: CASSAEGGIQYF
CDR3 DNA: TGTGCCAGCAGCGCCGAGGGGGGCATTCAGTACTTC

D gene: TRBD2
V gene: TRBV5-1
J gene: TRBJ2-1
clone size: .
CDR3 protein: CASSSSTSGYNEQFF
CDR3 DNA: TGCGCCAGCAGCTCCTCGACTAGCGGGTACAATGAGCAGTTCTTC

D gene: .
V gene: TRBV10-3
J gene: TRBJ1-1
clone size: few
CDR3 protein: CAISGVPDREAFF
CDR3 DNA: TGTGCCATCAGTGGAGTCCCCGACAGGGAAGCTTTCTTT

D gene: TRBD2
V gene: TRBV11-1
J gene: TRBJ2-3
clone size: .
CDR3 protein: CASSLGGTSGLDTQYF
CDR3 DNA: TGTGCCAGCAGCTTAGGGGGGACTAGCGGGTTGGATACGCAGTATTTT

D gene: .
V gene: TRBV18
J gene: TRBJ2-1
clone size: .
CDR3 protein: CASSPKTILEQFF
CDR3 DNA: TGTGCCAGCTCACCAAAGACTATTCTTGAGCAGTTCTTC

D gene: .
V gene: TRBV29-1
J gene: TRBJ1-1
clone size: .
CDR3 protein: CSVIHRDTEAFF
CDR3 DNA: TGCAGCGTTATTCACAGGGACACTGAAGCTTTCTTT

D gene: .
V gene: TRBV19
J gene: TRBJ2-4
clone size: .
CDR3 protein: CASSLGIRAVRSKNIQYF
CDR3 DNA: TGTGCCAGTAGTCTCGGGATAAGAGCTGTGAGATCCAAAAACATTCAGTACTTC

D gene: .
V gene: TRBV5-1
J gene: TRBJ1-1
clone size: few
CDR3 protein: CASRDQGNTEAFF
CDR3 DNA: TGCGCCAGCAGAGACCAGGGGAACACTGAAGCTTTCTTT

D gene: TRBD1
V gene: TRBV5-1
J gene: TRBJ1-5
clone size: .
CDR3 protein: CASSKTGGSNQPQHF
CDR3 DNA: TGCGCCAGCAGCAAAACAGGGGGGAGCAATCAGCCCCAGCATTTT

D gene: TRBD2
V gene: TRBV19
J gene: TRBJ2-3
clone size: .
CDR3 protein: CASSISSGGAPNTQYF
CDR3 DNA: TGTGCCAGTAGTATTTCGAGCGGGGGGGCCCCAAATACGCAGTATTTT